The source of this T cell receptor beta chain is a study of cytomegalovirus exposure and HLA in healthy donors. Across the whole study: A prior study identified 90 million to 120 million unique TCR beta sequences from about 179 million T cells.

It was with 60 Vbeta and 13 Jbeta primers that the PCR ran. Method: immunoSEQ multiplex PCR; TCRdb's copy keeps in-frame clones and lacks some. The sample holds about 130,000 clones; roughly 80% are singletons and the top ten take about 4%. Overall study results and limits: According to a later analysis, most TCR beta chains associated with CMV appeared HLA-restricted. Whilst most TCR sequences proved rare, a subset of public TCRs occurred across many donors.

As concerns this clone: The antigen remains undetermined.

The specimen was PBMCs. The TCR comes from a woman between 35 and 50 years old in good health and CMV-seronegative.

As DNA, the CDR3 is TGTGCCAGCAGTTTGTTAGCGGTTAACACCGGGGAGCTGTTTTTT. This gives the protein CASSLLAVNTGELFF. The chain links TRBV6-5 to TRBJ2-2; tentatively, D is TRBD2 (6 bases). From germline, CDR1 is MNHEY and CDR2 SVGAGI. The CDR3 contains 15 residues. Trimming shortened V by 4 bases and J by 2 bases, and 11 bases separated the two germline ends.